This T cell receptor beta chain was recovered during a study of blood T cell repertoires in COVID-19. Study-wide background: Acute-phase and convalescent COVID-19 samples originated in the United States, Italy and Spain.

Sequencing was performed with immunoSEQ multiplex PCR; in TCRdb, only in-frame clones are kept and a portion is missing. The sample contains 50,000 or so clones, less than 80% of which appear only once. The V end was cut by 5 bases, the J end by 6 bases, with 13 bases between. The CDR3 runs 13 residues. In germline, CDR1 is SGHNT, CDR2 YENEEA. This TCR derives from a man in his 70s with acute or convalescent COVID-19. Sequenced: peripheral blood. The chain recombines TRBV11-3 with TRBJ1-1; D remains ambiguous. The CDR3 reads CASSPSTLAEAFF. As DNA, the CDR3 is TGTGCCAGCAGCCCGAGTACTTTAGCTGAAGCTTTCTTT. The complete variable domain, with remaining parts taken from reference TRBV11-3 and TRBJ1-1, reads EAGVVQSPRYKIIEKKQPVAFWCNPISGHNTLYWYLQNLGQGPELLIRYENEEAVDDSQLPKDRFSAERLKGVDSTLKIQPAELGDSAVYLCASSPSTLAEAFFGQGTRLTVV.